This T cell receptor beta chain was identified in a study of graft-versus-host responses after intestinal transplantation. Study context: Recipients uniformly received anti-thymocyte globulin induction, followed by tacrolimus and steroids for two to four years.

Germline-derived CDR1 and CDR2 are SGHTA and FQGNSA. The CDR3 consists of 16 residues. J was trimmed by 0 bases and V by 1 base; bases with no gene match: 5. Regarding this clone: The antigen is undetermined.

The assay was immunoSEQ multiplex PCR, and TCRdb's table has in-frame clones only and misses some. The profile covers tens of thousands of clones, with 90% appearing a single time and approximately 1.3% taken by the ten largest. V and J are TRBV7-2 and TRBJ2-7, with 8 nucleotides matching TRBD1. This sample comprised unstimulated CD8+ T cells sorted from spleen or lymph node cells, obtained before intestinal transplant. The source of this sequence is a human donor who received an intestinal transplant. The CDR3 protein is CASSLEGTGYSYEQYF. The CDR3 DNA sequence: TGTGCCAGCAGCTTAGAAGGGACAGGTTACTCCTACGAGCAGTACTTC.